The next 12 T cell receptor beta chains were all read from a single sample in a study of T cell responses to AZD1222 COVID-19 vaccine. Some clones are missing from TCRdb's copy, which holds only in-frame ones; the method was immunoSEQ multiplex PCR. This sample has roughly 150,000 clones, with about 90% found just once. This specimen was peripheral blood, taken on day 0 of AZD1222 vaccination. The receptor set was obtained from an adult in good health.

CDR3 sequence reads: CASSLDGGAAVGYTF. CDR3 DNA sequence: TGTGCCAGCAGCTTGGATGGGGGGGCAGCTGTCGGCTACACCTTC. J is TRBJ1-2 and V is TRBV5-6, with D perhaps TRBD1 (6 bases). Germline lookup yields CDR1 SGHDT and CDR2 YYEEEE. Trimming shortened V by 0 bases and J by 8 bases, and 17 bases separated the two germline ends. The CDR3 consists of 15 residues.

The chain uses TRBV9 and TRBJ2-3; TRBD2 might be the D (6 bases). This CDR3 comprises 15 residues. CDR1 is SGDLS, CDR2 YYNGEE, per germline. V lost 3 bases and J lost 2, with 13 bases in between. The CDR3 DNA reads TGTGCCAGCAGCGCCGATGGGACTTTCACAGATACGCAGTATTTT. This translates into CASSADGTFTDTQYF.

This clone appeared once. As DNA, the CDR3 is TGTGCCAGCACTTGGGAAAGCTCTGGAAACACCATATATTTT. Its protein is CASTWESSGNTIYF. The J gene is TRBJ1-3, the V gene TRBV28; no firm D call. There are 14 residues in the CDR3. Trimming shortened V by 7 bases and J by 0 bases, and 10 bases separated the two germline ends. Germline CDR1 reads MDHEN; CDR2 reads SYDVKM.

The chain combines TRBV6-1 with TRBJ1-5; 7 bases map to TRBD1. V shed 4 bases, J shed 2 bases, and the junction held 14 bases outside the gene matches. The CDR3 extends over 18 amino acids. Germline lookup yields CDR1 MNHNS and CDR2 SASEGT. CDR3 nucleotide sequence: TGTGCCAGCAGTGCAGGCAGGGGGGGATTTTTCGGCAATCAGCCCCAGCATTTT. This translates into CASSAGRGGFFGNQPQHF.

V is TRBV19 and J is TRBJ2-1; 8 positions agree with TRBD2. CDR1 is LNHDA, CDR2 SQIVND, per germline (reference sequence). V shed 5 bases and J 5 bases; nucleotides not matched to a gene: 17. The CDR3 runs to 18 residues. This CDR3 is CASSHIALSGGSHNEQFF. The CDR3 nucleotides are TGTGCCAGTAGTCATATAGCTCTTTCGGGAGGGAGTCACAATGAGCAGTTCTTC.

The CDR3 bases are TGCGCCAGCAATTCACAGGGTGAGGGCATTCAGTACTTC. Its translation: CASNSQGEGIQYF. V gene TRBV10-2 combines with J gene TRBJ2-4, with D perhaps matching TRBD1 (6 bases). The CDR3 contains 13 residues. Germline CDR1 is WSHSY and CDR2 is SAAADI. The V end lost 7 bases, the J end lost 9 bases, and 16 bases lay between the germline ends.

The count of this clone is one. The chain links TRBV10-3 to TRBJ2-7; the D gene is possibly TRBD2 (5 bases). The CDR3 is 12 residues long. CDR1 and CDR2 from the germline V gene are ENHRY and SYGVKD. V lost 4 bases, J lost 7 bases, and 11 bases lay in between. The CDR3 DNA is TGTGCCATCAGTGGACCCTCGGGGGAGCAGTACTTC. Protein sequence: CAISGPSGEQYF.

V is TRBV5-1 and J is TRBJ2-3; 10 nucleotides align to TRBD2. From germline, CDR1 is SGHRS and CDR2 YFSETQ. There are 16 residues in the CDR3. V was pared by 4 bases and J by 6 bases, with 11 bases of the junction left unmatched. Written as DNA, the CDR3 is TGCGCCAGCAGCCCCCGACTAGCGGGTTCCGGGGATACGCAGTATTTT. It codes for CASSPRLAGSGDTQYF.

The V and J genes are TRBV9 and TRBJ1-5, with D perhaps TRBD1 (5 bases). Trimming removed 4 bases from V and 2 bases from J, with 13 bases in between. The germline gives CDR1 SGDLS, CDR2 YYNGEE. This CDR3 spans 15 amino acids. The CDR3 region is CASSRGEGGNQPQHF. The CDR3 bases are TGTGCCAGCAGCCGAGGGGAAGGTGGCAATCAGCCCCAGCATTTT.

V usage is TRBV28 and J usage is TRBJ1-4; D perhaps matches TRBD1 (5 bases). In germline, CDR1 is MDHEN, CDR2 SYDVKM. The CDR3 runs to 15 residues. V shed 5 bases and J shed 6 bases, with 16 bases lying between them. The CDR3 reads CASSLRLGGYEKLFF. As DNA, the CDR3 is TGTGCCAGCAGTCTTAGACTGGGGGGGTATGAAAAACTGTTTTTT.

This clone was seen more than once but under ten times. The chain uses TRBV7-8 and TRBJ1-2; D ambiguous. The V gene lost 5 bases and the J gene lost 2 bases, with 12 bases spanning the gap. This CDR3 is 14 amino acids long. Germline assignment: CDR1 SGHVS and CDR2 FQNEAQ. CDR3 residues: CASSQRVWNYGYTF. CDR3 nucleotides: TGTGCCAGCAGCCAAAGGGTTTGGAACTATGGCTACACCTTC.

V gene TRBV9 combines with J gene TRBJ2-5, with 9 bases identical to TRBD2. After removal of 4 bases from V and 3 bases from J, the junction contained 10 bases not matched to a gene. Germline lookup yields CDR1 SGDLS and CDR2 YYNGEE. The CDR3 is 16 amino acids. CDR3 loop: CASSYGGLAGKETQYF. The CDR3, as DNA: TGTGCCAGCAGCTATGGAGGGCTAGCGGGAAAAGAGACCCAGTACTTC.